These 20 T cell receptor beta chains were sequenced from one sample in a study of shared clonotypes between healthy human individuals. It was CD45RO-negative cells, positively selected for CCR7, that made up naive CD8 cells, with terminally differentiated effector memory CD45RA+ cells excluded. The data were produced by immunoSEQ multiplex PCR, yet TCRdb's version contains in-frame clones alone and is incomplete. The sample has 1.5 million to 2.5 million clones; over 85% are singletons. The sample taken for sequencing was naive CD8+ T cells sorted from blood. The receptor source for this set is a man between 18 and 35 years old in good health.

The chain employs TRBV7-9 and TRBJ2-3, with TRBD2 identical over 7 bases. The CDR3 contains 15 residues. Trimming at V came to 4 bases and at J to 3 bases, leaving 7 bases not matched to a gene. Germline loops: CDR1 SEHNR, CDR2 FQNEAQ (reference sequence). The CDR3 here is CASSSTGTITDTQYF. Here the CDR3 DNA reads TGTGCCAGCAGCTCCACCGGGACTATAACAGATACGCAGTATTTT.

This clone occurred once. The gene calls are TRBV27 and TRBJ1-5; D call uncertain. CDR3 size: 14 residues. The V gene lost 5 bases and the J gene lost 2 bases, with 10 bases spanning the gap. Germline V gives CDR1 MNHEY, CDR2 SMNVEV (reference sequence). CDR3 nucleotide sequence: TGTGCCAGCAGTCCCACGGACGGCAATCAGCCCCAGCATTTT. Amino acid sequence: CASSPTDGNQPQHF.

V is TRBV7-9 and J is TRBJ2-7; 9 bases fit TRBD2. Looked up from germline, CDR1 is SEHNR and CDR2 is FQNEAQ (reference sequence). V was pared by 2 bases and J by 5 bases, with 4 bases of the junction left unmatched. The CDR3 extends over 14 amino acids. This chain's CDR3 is CASSLSSGMNEQYF. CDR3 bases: TGTGCCAGCAGCTTATCTAGCGGGATGAACGAGCAGTACTTC.

CDR3 in DNA: TGTGCCAGCAGCGTAGAGGTGGACAGGGAGGGTGAAGCTTTCTTT. It specifies CASSVEVDREGEAFF. The rearrangement links TRBV9 to TRBJ1-1, with TRBD1 matching over 8 bases. CDR1 is SGDLS and CDR2 is YYNGEE in the germline V gene. V was clipped by 0 bases and J by 7 bases; unmatched bases: 8. The CDR3 contains 15 residues.

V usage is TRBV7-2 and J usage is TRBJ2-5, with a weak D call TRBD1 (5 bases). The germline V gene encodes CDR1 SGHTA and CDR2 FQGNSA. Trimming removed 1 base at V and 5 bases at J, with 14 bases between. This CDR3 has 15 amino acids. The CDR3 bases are TGTGCCAGCAGCTTAGGACAGCCTTGGCGGGAGACCCAGTACTTC. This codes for CASSLGQPWRETQYF.

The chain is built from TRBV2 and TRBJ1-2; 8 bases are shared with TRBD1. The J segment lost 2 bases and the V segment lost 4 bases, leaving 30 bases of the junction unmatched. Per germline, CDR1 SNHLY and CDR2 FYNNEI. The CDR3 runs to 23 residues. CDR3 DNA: TGTGCCAGCAGTGGTTATGAAGATACGTACAGGACAGGGACTGTTCAAGTCAACTATGGCTACACCTTC. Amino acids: CASSGYEDTYRTGTVQVNYGYTF.

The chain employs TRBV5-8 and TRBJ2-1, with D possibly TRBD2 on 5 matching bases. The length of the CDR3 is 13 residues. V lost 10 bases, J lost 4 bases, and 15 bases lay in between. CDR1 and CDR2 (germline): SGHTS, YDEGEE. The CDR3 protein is CALSERGYNEQFF. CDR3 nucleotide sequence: TGTGCCCTGTCGGAGAGAGGGTACAATGAGCAGTTCTTC.

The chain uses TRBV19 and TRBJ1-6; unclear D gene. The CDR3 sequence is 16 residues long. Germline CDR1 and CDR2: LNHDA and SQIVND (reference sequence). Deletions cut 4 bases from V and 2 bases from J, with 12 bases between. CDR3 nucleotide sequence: TGTGCCAGTAGTACCTCGGGGAGCGCCTATAATTCACCCCTCCACTTT. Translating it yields CASSTSGSAYNSPLHF. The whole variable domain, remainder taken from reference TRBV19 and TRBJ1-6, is DGGITQSPKYLFRKEGQNVTLSCEQNLNHDAMYWYRQDPGQGLRLIYYSQIVNDFQKGDIAEGYSVSREKKESFPLTVTSAQKNPTAFYLCASSTSGSAYNSPLHFGNGTRLTVT.

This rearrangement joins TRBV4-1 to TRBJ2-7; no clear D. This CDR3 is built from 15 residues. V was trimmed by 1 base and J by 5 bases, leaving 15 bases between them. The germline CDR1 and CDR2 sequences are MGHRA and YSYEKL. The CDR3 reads CASSQVVDARDEQYF. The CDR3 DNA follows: TGCGCCAGCAGCCAAGTAGTTGATGCACGGGACGAGCAGTACTTC.

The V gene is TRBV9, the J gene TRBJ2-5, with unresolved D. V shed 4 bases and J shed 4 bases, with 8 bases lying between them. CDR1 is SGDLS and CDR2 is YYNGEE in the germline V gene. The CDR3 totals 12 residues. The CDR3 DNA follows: TGTGCCAGCAGCTATGACGGAGAGACCCAGTACTTC. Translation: CASSYDGETQYF.

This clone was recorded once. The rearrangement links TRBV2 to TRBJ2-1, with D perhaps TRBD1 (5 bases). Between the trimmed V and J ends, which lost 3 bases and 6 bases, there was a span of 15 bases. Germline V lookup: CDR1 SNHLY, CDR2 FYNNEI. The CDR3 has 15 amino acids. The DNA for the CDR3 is TGTGCCAGCAGTGATCCGGCAGGGATCGGCAATGAGCAGTTCTTC. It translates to CASSDPAGIGNEQFF. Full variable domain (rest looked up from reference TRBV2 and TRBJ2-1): EPEVTQTPSHQVTQMGQEVILRCVPISNHLYFYWYRQILGQKVEFLVSFYNNEISEKSEIFDDQFSVERPDGSNFTLKIRSTKLEDSAMYFCASSDPAGIGNEQFFGPGTRLTVL.

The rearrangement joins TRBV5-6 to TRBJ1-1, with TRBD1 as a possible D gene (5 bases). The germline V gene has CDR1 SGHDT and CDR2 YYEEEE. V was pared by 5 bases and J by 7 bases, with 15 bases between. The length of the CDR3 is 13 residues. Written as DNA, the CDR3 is TGTGCCAGCAGAACCGGATCCAGGGTTGAAGCTTTCTTT. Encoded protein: CASRTGSRVEAFF.

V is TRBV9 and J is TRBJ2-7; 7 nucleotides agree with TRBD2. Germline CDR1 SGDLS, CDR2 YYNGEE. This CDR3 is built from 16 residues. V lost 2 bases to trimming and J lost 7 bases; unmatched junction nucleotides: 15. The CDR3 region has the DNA TGTGCCAGCAGCGTTGGGAAAACGGGAGGTCGTTGGGAGCAGTACTTC. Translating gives CASSVGKTGGRWEQYF.

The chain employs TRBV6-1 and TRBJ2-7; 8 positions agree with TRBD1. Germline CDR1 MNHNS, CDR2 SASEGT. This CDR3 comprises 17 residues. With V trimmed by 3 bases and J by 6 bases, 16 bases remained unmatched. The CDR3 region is CASSDLNSGTGWSEQYF. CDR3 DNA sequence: TGTGCCAGCAGTGACCTGAACTCCGGGACAGGCTGGTCCGAGCAGTACTTC.

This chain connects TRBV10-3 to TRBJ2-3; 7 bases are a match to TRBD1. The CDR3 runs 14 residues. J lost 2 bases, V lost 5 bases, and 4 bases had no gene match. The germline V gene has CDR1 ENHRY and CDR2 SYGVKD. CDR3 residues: CAISTGATTDTQYF. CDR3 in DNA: TGTGCCATCAGTACAGGGGCCACCACAGATACGCAGTATTTT.

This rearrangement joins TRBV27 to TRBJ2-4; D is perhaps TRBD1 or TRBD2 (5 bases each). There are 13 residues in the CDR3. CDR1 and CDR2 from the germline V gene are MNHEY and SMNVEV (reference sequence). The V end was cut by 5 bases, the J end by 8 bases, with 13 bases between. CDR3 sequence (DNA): TGTGCCAGCAGTCCAGACAGTAGCGACATTCAGTACTTC. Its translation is CASSPDSSDIQYF.

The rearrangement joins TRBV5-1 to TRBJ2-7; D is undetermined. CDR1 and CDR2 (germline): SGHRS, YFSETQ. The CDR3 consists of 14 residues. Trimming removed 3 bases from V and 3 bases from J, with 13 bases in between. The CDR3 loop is CASSSTPGDYEQYF. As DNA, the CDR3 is TGCGCCAGCAGCTCCACCCCGGGTGACTACGAGCAGTACTTC. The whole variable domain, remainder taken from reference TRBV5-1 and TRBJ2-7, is KAGVTQTPRYLIKTRGQQVTLSCSPISGHRSVSWYQQTPGQGLQFLFEYFSETQRNKGNFPGRFSGRQFSNSRSEMNVSTLELGDSALYLCASSSTPGDYEQYFGPGTRLTVT.

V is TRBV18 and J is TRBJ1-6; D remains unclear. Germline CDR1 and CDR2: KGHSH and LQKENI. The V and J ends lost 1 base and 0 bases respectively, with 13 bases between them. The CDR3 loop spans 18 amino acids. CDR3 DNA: TGTGCCAGCTCACCACGGGCAGACACGAGCTCCTATAATTCACCCCTCCACTTT. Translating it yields CASSPRADTSSYNSPLHF.

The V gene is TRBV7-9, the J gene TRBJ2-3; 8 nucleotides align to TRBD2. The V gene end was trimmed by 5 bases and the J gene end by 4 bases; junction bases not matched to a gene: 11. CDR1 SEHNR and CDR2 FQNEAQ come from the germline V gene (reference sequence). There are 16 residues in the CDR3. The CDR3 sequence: CASSPPGGVRADTQYF. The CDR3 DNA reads TGTGCCAGCAGCCCACCGGGGGGGGTTCGGGCAGATACGCAGTATTTT.

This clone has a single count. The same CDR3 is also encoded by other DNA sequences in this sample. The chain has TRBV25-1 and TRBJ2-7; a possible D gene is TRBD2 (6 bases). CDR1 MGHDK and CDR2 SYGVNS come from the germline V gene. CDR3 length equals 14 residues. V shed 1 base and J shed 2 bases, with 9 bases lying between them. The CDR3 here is CASSESGGTYEQYF. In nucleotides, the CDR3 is TGTGCCAGCAGTGAATCGGGCGGGACCTACGAGCAGTACTTC.